The text below deals with one T cell receptor (beta chain). Trimming took 0 bases from V and 7 from J; bases not matched to a gene: 8. Germline V gene sequence: CDR1 GTSNPN, CDR2 SVGIG (reference sequence). The CDR3 covers 14 residues. This sample was included in a study of cytomegalovirus exposure and HLA in healthy donors. Both 60 Vbeta primers and 13 Jbeta primers went into the PCR. In the original processing: As a later analysis found, there were around 86 million unique TCR beta chains, of which around 10 million were shared. Assay: immunoSEQ multiplex PCR; the TCRdb copy retains only in-frame clones and omits some. V and J calls plus clone size are reproduced from that table; the DNA served to infer D and trimming. The top ten hold roughly 1.9% of the sample, which has 150,000 to 200,000 clones, around 87% seen once.

The rearrangement uses TRBV30 and TRBJ2-7; 8 bases map to TRBD1. The receptor's source is a young woman in good health and CMV-seronegative. The source material was PBMCs. CDR3 coding DNA: TGTGCCTGGAGTGTGGGTCAGGGGGCTGGAGAGCAGTACTTC. It is translated as CAWSVGQGAGEQYF.